This TCR beta chain was obtained from a study of response to subunit inactivated influenza vaccine. As to this clonotype: Its specificity is not known.

TCRdb called the RT-PCR reads again in MiXCR, with one record for every CDR3 protein. Among about 300,000 distinct CDR3 sequences, around 22% were seen once, and the ten largest hold approximately 10%. Study-wide points: After each seasonal influenza vaccination, few new T cells are recruited, the authors suggested.

This clonotype was obtained from a man in his fifties or sixties who received an inactivated influenza vaccine. The sample consisted of PBMCs from blood, taken around 22 months after vaccination.

CDR3 residues: CSAYGTSANYGYTF. The DNA of the CDR3 is TGCAGTGCATACGGGACATCCGCTAACTATGGCTACACCTTC. The V call is TRBV20-1, the J call TRBJ1-2; D perhaps matches TRBD1 (6 bases). The CDR3 runs 14 residues. Germline V gene lookup returns CDR1 DFQATT and CDR2 SNEGSKA (reference sequence). Trimming cost V 6 bases and J 0 bases, with 14 bases left between them.